These 20 T cell receptor beta chains came from one sample sequenced in a study of blood T cell repertoires in COVID-19. TCRdb's copy holds only in-frame clones and misses some; the assay was immunoSEQ multiplex PCR. Of more than 300,000 clones in the sample, roughly 90% were seen once. The sequencing sample was made of peripheral blood. These receptors all come from a woman aged 30 to 39 with COVID-19, enrolled during active disease.

The chain employs TRBV4-3 and TRBJ1-1; no clear D. In germline, CDR1 is LGHNA, CDR2 YSLEER. The ends were cut back, 1 base at V and 1 base at J, with 10 bases in the middle. The CDR3 extends over 15 amino acids. Written as DNA, the CDR3 is TGCGCCAGCAGCCAAGGTGGACGGGGGAACACTGAAGCTTTCTTT. This gives the protein CASSQGGRGNTEAFF.

The chain uses TRBV15 and TRBJ1-1; D uncertain. V gave up 3 bases and J gave up 3 bases, with 14 bases separating them. The V gene's germline CDR1 is LNHNV and CDR2 YYDKDF (reference sequence). This CDR3 has 15 residues. The CDR3: CATSSRMDWDTEAFF. CDR3 coding DNA: TGTGCCACCAGCAGCCGAATGGACTGGGACACTGAAGCTTTCTTT.

This clone was observed a single time. This chain links TRBV18 with TRBJ2-7; 7 bases match TRBD2. Trimming at V came to 4 bases and at J to 3 bases, leaving 3 bases not matched to a gene. Germline CDR1 and CDR2: KGHSH and LQKENI. The CDR3 covers 13 residues. This CDR3 reads CASSLRGDYEQYF. The DNA of the CDR3 is TGTGCCAGCTCACTCCGGGGGGACTACGAGCAGTACTTC. Full variable domain (outside the CDR3, taken from reference TRBV18 and TRBJ2-7): NAGVMQNPRHLVRRRGQEARLRCSPMKGHSHVYWYRQLPEEGLKFMVYLQKENIIDESGMPKERFSAEFPKEGPSILRIQQVVRGDSAAYFCASSLRGDYEQYFGPGTRLTVT.

This clone has a single count. J is TRBJ1-1 and V is TRBV10-3; D possibly corresponds to TRBD1 (5 bases). This CDR3 has 14 residues. V dropped 4 bases and J dropped 1 base, with 10 bases sitting between them. The germline V gene has CDR1 ENHRY and CDR2 SYGVKD. Here the CDR3 reads CAISVGQGNTEAFF. In DNA form, the CDR3 reads TGTGCCATCAGTGTCGGCCAGGGGAACACTGAAGCTTTCTTT.

This rearrangement joins TRBV19 to TRBJ2-7; D is perhaps TRBD1 (7 bases). With 1 base removed from V and 6 bases from J, the gap between germline ends came to 19 bases. From germline, CDR1 is LNHDA and CDR2 SQIVND (reference sequence). This CDR3 contains 16 residues. CDR3 DNA sequence: TGTGCCAGTAGTATAGGATACGCAGGGGGGATTGCCGAGCAGTACTTC. It specifies CASSIGYAGGIAEQYF.

The V gene is TRBV7-9, the J gene TRBJ1-6, with 7 nucleotides matching TRBD1. The V and J ends lost 4 bases and 9 bases, in that order; junction bases with no gene match: 6. Germline V CDR1 and CDR2: SEHNR, FQNEAQ (reference sequence). There are 14 residues in the CDR3. DNA for the CDR3: TGTGCCAGCAGCTCACCGGGACAGAGTTCACCCCTCCACTTT. Translating gives CASSSPGQSSPLHF.

This chain uses TRBV9 with TRBJ2-3; weak D call: TRBD2 (6 bases). The CDR3 length is 14 residues. V was pared by 4 bases and J by 5 bases, with 14 bases between. Germline CDR1 is SGDLS and CDR2 is YYNGEE. CDR3 region: CASSLVGTLDTQYF. For the CDR3, the DNA is TGTGCCAGCAGCCTAGTGGGGACTCTAGATACGCAGTATTTT.

This sequence joins TRBV10-3 and TRBJ2-7; D may be TRBD2 (6 bases). The germline V gene encodes CDR1 ENHRY and CDR2 SYGVKD. This CDR3 comprises 13 residues. V was cut by 5 bases and J by 6 bases, with 14 bases left in between. The CDR3 sequence is CAISRDFSGEQYF. In DNA form, the CDR3 reads TGTGCCATCAGTAGGGACTTTTCGGGCGAGCAGTACTTC.

In nucleotides, the CDR3 is TGTGCCAGCAGTGAAGCGGCGGCAGGGGGTCAGCCCCAGCATTTT. It yields the protein CASSEAAAGGQPQHF. The V and J genes are TRBV2 and TRBJ1-5; 7 positions match TRBD1. The germline V gene has CDR1 SNHLY and CDR2 FYNNEI. This CDR3 has 15 amino acids. V trimming: 0 bases; J trimming: 6 bases; junction bases outside the gene matches: 5. Drawing the rest from reference TRBV2 and TRBJ1-5, the complete variable domain is EPEVTQTPSHQVTQMGQEVILRCVPISNHLYFYWYRQILGQKVEFLVSFYNNEISEKSEIFDDQFSVERPDGSNFTLKIRSTKLEDSAMYFCASSEAAAGGQPQHFGDGTRLSIL.

The chain couples TRBV30 to TRBJ1-2, with 7 bases lining up with TRBD1. Germline CDR1 is GTSNPN and CDR2 is SVGIG (reference sequence). V lost 3 bases to trimming and J lost 1 base; unmatched junction nucleotides: 2. CDR3 length equals 13 residues. This CDR3 is CAWSRDSNYGYTF. Written as DNA, the CDR3 is TGTGCCTGGAGCAGGGACAGTAACTATGGCTACACCTTC. The variable domain in full, with the rest retrieved from reference TRBV30 and TRBJ1-2, is SQTIHQWPATLVQPVGSPLSLECTVEGTSNPNLYWYRQAAGRGLQLLFYSVGIGQISSEVPQNLSASRPQDRQFILSSKKLLLSDSGFYLCAWSRDSNYGYTFGSGTRLTVV.

The rearrangement joins TRBV7-9 to TRBJ1-4; no reliable D call. In germline, CDR1 is SEHNR, CDR2 FQNEAQ (reference sequence). The CDR3 consists of 13 residues. With 5 bases removed from V and 4 bases from J, the gap between germline ends came to 8 bases. This chain's CDR3 is CASSRELNEKLFF. The CDR3 DNA sequence: TGTGCCAGCAGCCGGGAACTTAATGAAAAACTGTTTTTT.

V and J are TRBV21-1 and TRBJ1-1; the table names TRBD1, a call not compared with the DNA. TRBV21-1 is noted as a pseudogene. This CDR3 comprises 17 residues. The CDR3 is CASSKLSGQGRKTEAFF. The CDR3 DNA is TGTGCCAGCAGCAAACTTTCGGGACAGGGGCGCAAAACTGAAGCTTTCTTT.

The chain recombines TRBV6-6 with TRBJ2-7; tentative D call: TRBD1 (5 bases). V was pared by 4 bases and J by 7 bases, with 14 bases between. This CDR3 is 13 amino acids long. The germline gives CDR1 MNHNY, CDR2 SVGAGI (reference sequence). CDR3 region: CASSFEGVGEQYV. The CDR3 bases are TGTGCCAGCAGTTTCGAAGGGGTAGGGGAGCAGTACGTC.

The V gene is TRBV11-2, the J gene TRBJ2-6, with TRBD2 matching over 7 bases. The CDR3 consists of 17 residues. CDR1 and CDR2 from the germline V gene are SGHAT and FQNNGV. The V gene end was trimmed by 5 bases and the J gene end by 0 bases; junction bases not matched to a gene: 7. DNA of the CDR3: TGTGCCAGCAGCCAGCGGGGAAGTAGCTCTGGGGCCAACGTCCTGACTTTC. The encoded protein is CASSQRGSSSGANVLTF.

The rearrangement links TRBV20-1 to TRBJ1-2, with unresolved D. From germline, CDR1 is DFQATT and CDR2 SNEGSKA (reference sequence). The V gene lost 4 bases and the J gene lost 7 bases, with 10 bases spanning the gap. This CDR3 is built from 11 residues. CDR3 loop: CSANGKSGYTF. The CDR3 coding sequence is TGCAGTGCTAACGGTAAAAGTGGCTACACCTTC.

The chain carries TRBV29-1 and TRBJ2-3; D is perhaps TRBD1 (6 bases). The germline V and J ends were trimmed by 6 bases and 4 bases, with 11 bases remaining between them. This CDR3 is 12 amino acids long. From germline, CDR1 is SQVTM and CDR2 ANQGSEA. CDR3 sequence: CSVLQGADTQYF. The CDR3 DNA is TGCAGCGTGCTACAGGGTGCAGATACGCAGTATTTT.

The chain is built from TRBV5-5 and TRBJ1-5, with a weak D call TRBD1 (5 bases). This CDR3 is 15 amino acids long. Germline V gives CDR1 SGHKS, CDR2 YYEKEE (reference sequence). The V end lost 4 bases, the J end lost 0 bases, and 11 bases lay between the germline ends. CDR3 nucleotide sequence: TGTGCCAGCAGCCCGGAAGGGGTTAGCAATCAGCCCCAGCATTTT. Protein product: CASSPEGVSNQPQHF.

Only one count was recorded for this clone. The chain carries TRBV18 and TRBJ1-5; D might be TRBD1 (6 bases). This CDR3 region has 15 residues. V lost 4 bases and J lost 0, with 10 bases in between. Germline V CDR1 and CDR2: KGHSH, LQKENI. Here the CDR3 reads CASSLRTVSNQPQHF. The CDR3 nucleotides read TGTGCCAGCTCACTGAGGACAGTTAGCAATCAGCCCCAGCATTTT.

The chain couples TRBV6-5 to TRBJ1-1, with D perhaps TRBD1 (6 bases). With 7 bases removed from V and 2 bases from J, the gap between germline ends came to 8 bases. CDR3 size: 12 residues. Germline CDR1 MNHEY, CDR2 SVGAGI. In DNA form, the CDR3 reads TGTGCCAGCATGGGACAAAACACTGAAGCTTTCTTT. It specifies CASMGQNTEAFF.

This clone occurred once. The chain has TRBV5-4 and TRBJ2-2; D is uncertain. There are 15 residues in the CDR3. The germline V gene has CDR1 SGHNT and CDR2 YYREEE (reference sequence). Trimming took 2 bases from V and 4 from J, leaving 12 bases between them. CDR3 DNA: TGTGCCAGCAGCTTAGACCGGGTTAGCACCGGGGAGCTGTTTTTT. Encoded protein: CASSLDRVSTGELFF.